One and the same sample provided the 12 T cell receptor beta chains below, sequenced in a study of T cells after yellow fever vaccination. Via MiXCR, TCRdb re-called the 5' RACE reads, giving one row per CDR3 protein. The sample contains just over 250,000 distinct CDR3 sequences, roughly 5.2% of which appear only once. The starting material was CD4+ T cells sorted from PBMCs, obtained on the day of the yellow fever booster vaccination. These receptors originate from a man between 18 and 29 years old who received the YFV17D yellow fever vaccine.

The rearrangement links TRBV4-3 to TRBJ2-5; D is possibly TRBD2 (6 bases). Trimming left V 0 bases short and J 1 base short, with 9 bases between. The length of the CDR3 is 15 residues. CDR1 LGHNA and CDR2 YSLEER come from the germline V gene. Here the CDR3 reads CASSQDLEGQETQYF. DNA of the CDR3: TGCGCCAGCAGCCAAGATCTGGAGGGCCAAGAGACCCAGTACTTC.

The chain couples TRBV19 to TRBJ2-2, with 8 bases fitting TRBD2. The germline V gene has CDR1 LNHDA and CDR2 SQIVND (reference sequence). The CDR3 has 14 amino acids. Trimming removed 7 bases from V and 5 bases from J; junction bases left unmatched: 6. The CDR3 nucleotides read TGTGCCAGTACGAGCGGGGGAACTACCGGGGAGCTGTTTTTT. It yields the protein CASTSGGTTGELFF. Variable domain in full (rest from reference TRBV19 and TRBJ2-2): DGGITQSPKYLFRKEGQNVTLSCEQNLNHDAMYWYRQDPGQGLRLIYYSQIVNDFQKGDIAEGYSVSREKKESFPLTVTSAQKNPTAFYLCASTSGGTTGELFFGEGSRLTVL.

The chain carries TRBV5-1 and TRBJ1-1; D is ambiguous. The CDR3 covers 15 residues. Germline V gene data show CDR1 as SGHRS and CDR2 as YFSETQ. The ends were cut back, 1 base at V and 0 bases at J, with 10 bases in the middle. The CDR3: CASSLLQTMNTEAFF. The CDR3 DNA is TGCGCCAGCAGCTTGTTACAGACCATGAACACTGAAGCTTTCTTT.

J is TRBJ1-5 and V is TRBV4-1; 9 nucleotides agree with TRBD1. The ends lost 3 bases at V and 2 bases at J; junction bases unmatched: 8. This CDR3 has 17 amino acids. Germline CDR1 and CDR2: MGHRA and YSYEKL. The CDR3 DNA is TGCGCCAGCAGCCACACCGGGACAGGGATTGGCAATCAGCCCCAGCATTTT. This translates into CASSHTGTGIGNQPQHF.

This clonotype came up many times. This sequence joins TRBV12-3 or TRBV12-4 and TRBJ2-5, with D tentatively TRBD1 (6 bases). Deletions cut 4 bases from V and 4 bases from J, with 13 bases between. The CDR3 has 14 amino acids. This chain's CDR3 is CASSSPGVRETQYF. For the CDR3, the DNA is TGTGCCAGCAGTTCTCCAGGGGTCCGAGAGACCCAGTACTTC.

The rearrangement joins TRBV4-2 to TRBJ2-1; 8 positions agree with TRBD2. Germline CDR1 LGHNA, CDR2 YNFKEQ. The CDR3 length is 16 residues. V shed 2 bases and J 4 bases; nucleotides not matched to a gene: 7. The CDR3: CASSQKSGGAYNEQFF. The CDR3 nucleotides are TGTGCCAGCAGCCAAAAGAGCGGGGGAGCATACAATGAGCAGTTCTTC.

Ten or more counts support this clonotype. The chain joins TRBV20-1 to TRBJ2-1; TRBD2 might be the D (6 bases). The V gene lost 3 bases and the J gene lost 4 bases, with 16 bases spanning the gap. The germline V gene encodes CDR1 DFQATT and CDR2 SNEGSKA (reference sequence). The CDR3 contains 15 residues. The CDR3 nucleotides read TGCAGTGCTAGGGAGCGGGTTGACCCATACAATGAGCAGTTCTTC. This codes for CSARERVDPYNEQFF.

About this clonotype: Since a much larger clone is just one base distant, this may be a read error. The rearrangement links TRBV4-3 to TRBJ2-5; a weak D match, TRBD1 (5 bases). The germline CDR1 and CDR2 sequences are LGHNA and YSLEER. CDR3 length equals 13 residues. In nucleotides, the CDR3 is TGCGCCAGCAGCTGGGGCGGACGAGAGACCCATTACTTC. As protein: CASSWGGRETHYF.

The chain recombines TRBV4-1 with TRBJ2-4, with 8 bases matching TRBD2. Germline trimming cut 3 bases from V and 2 bases from J; bases unmatched to any gene: 12. In germline, CDR1 is MGHRA, CDR2 YSYEKL. This CDR3 comprises 18 residues. The CDR3 is CASSQGRGGALTKNIQYF. CDR3 coding DNA: TGCGCCAGCAGCCAGGGCCGGGGGGGCGCGCTTACCAAAAACATTCAGTACTTC.

This clonotype was counted many times. The V gene is TRBV5-4, the J gene TRBJ2-2; TRBD1 is a possible D gene (5 bases). Between the trimmed V and J ends, which lost 7 bases and 2 bases, there was a span of 15 bases. This CDR3 comprises 15 residues. CDR1 is SGHNT, CDR2 YYREEE, per germline (reference sequence). CDR3 bases: TGTGCCAGCGGCCCGAAGGGGCCTAACACCGGGGAGCTGTTTTTT. It translates to CASGPKGPNTGELFF. The variable domain in full, completed from reference TRBV5-4 and TRBJ2-2, reads ETGVTQSPTHLIKTRGQQVTLRCSSQSGHNTVSWYQQALGQGPQFIFQYYREEENGRGNFPPRFSGLQFPNYSSELNVNALELDDSALYLCASGPKGPNTGELFFGEGSRLTVL.

This clonotype was counted only a few times. The V and J genes are TRBV9 and TRBJ2-1, with D possibly TRBD2 on 5 matching bases. This CDR3 is built from 15 residues. The germline V gene encodes CDR1 SGDLS and CDR2 YYNGEE. Deletions cut 0 bases from V and 4 bases from J, with 11 bases between. The CDR3 coding sequence is TGTGCCAGCAGCGTAGCTAGGGAGAGTTACAATGAGCAGTTCTTC. This translates into CASSVARESYNEQFF. Using reference TRBV9 and TRBJ2-1 for the parts outside the CDR3, the full variable domain is DSGVTQTPKHLITATGQRVTLRCSPRSGDLSVYWYQQSLDQGLQFLIQYYNGEERAKGNILERFSAQQFPDLHSELNLSSLELGDSALYFCASSVARESYNEQFFGPGTRLTVL.

This rearrangement joins TRBV7-9 to TRBJ2-3, with TRBD2 matching 13 bases. Losses at the gene ends were 4 bases for V and 6 bases for J; bases not matched to a gene: 7. Germline loops: CDR1 SEHNR, CDR2 FQNEAQ (reference sequence). This CDR3 region has 16 residues. The CDR3 sequence: CASSWGLAGPGDTQYF. CDR3 bases: TGTGCCAGCAGCTGGGGACTAGCGGGGCCCGGGGATACGCAGTATTTT. Complete variable domain (other parts from reference TRBV7-9 and TRBJ2-3): DTGVSQNPRHKITKRGQNVTFRCDPISEHNRLYWYRQTLGQGPEFLTYFQNEAQLEKSRLLSDRFSAERPKGSFSTLEIQRTEQGDSAMYLCASSWGLAGPGDTQYFGPGTRLTVL.